The 2 T cell receptor beta chains reported below all come from one sample, sequenced in a study of tumor-infiltrating lymphocytes in primary liver carcinoma. Co-extracted RNA and DNA came from around 18-30 mg of unsorted bulk tissue. Total RNA (approximately 0.5 ug) served as template for TCR beta cDNA synthesis primed by a constant-region primer. Three nested multiplex PCR rounds, a slightly modified ARM-PCR, produced the libraries for TCR beta. The first two PCR rounds used TRBV1-TRBV30 forward primers with a C-beta reverse primer, around 10 cycles each. A single record per CDR3 protein comes from TCRdb applying MiXCR to the multiplex PCR reads. Counted here are about 54,000 distinct CDR3 sequences, roughly 77% occurring once; the ten biggest clones make up under 30%. Sequencing was done on a sample of liver tumor tissue from sampling region 2. The sample's subset: tumor region T2, inferior pole. The receptor source for this set is a man aged 40-49 years with primary liver carcinoma and hepatitis B virus infection.

This clonotype was observed at least ten times. The chain couples TRBV7-9 to TRBJ2-3; 7 nucleotides match TRBD2. Germline V gene sequence: CDR1 SEHNR, CDR2 FQNEAQ (reference sequence). The V and J ends lost 4 bases and 5 bases, in that order; junction bases with no gene match: 15. The CDR3 has 17 residues. This CDR3 reads CASSSPVLREFKDTQYF. The CDR3 region has the DNA TGTGCCAGCAGCTCCCCCGTTTTGCGGGAGTTTAAAGATACGCAGTATTTT.

Remarks on this clonotype: The germline gene is not matched at one end of the junction; a read error may be the cause. The chain combines TRBV10-3 with TRBJ2-5; TRBD2 agrees at 7 bases. The CDR3 has 14 amino acids. CDR1 and CDR2 from the germline V gene are ENHRY and SYGVKD. The CDR3 DNA reads as TGTGTCATCAGTACCGGGGAGGGCCAAGAGACCCAGTATTTC. Amino acids: CVISTGEGQETQYF.